This T cell receptor (beta chain) comes out of a study of blood T cell repertoires in COVID-19. Here immunoSEQ multiplex PCR was the method, and the copy in TCRdb shows in-frame clones only, minus some. The data hold about 230,000 clones, with nearly 90% observed a single time. Living in about two dozen US areas, the participants were between roughly 18 and 95 years of age. Participant reports of clinical history set cohort assignment. A remark on this clone: Other DNA sequences in the same sample also yield this CDR3.

V dropped 1 base and J dropped 5 bases, with 9 bases sitting between them. This CDR3 spans 13 amino acids. CDR1 is SGHDT, CDR2 YYEEEE, per germline. Sequencing was performed on PBMCs or T cells enriched from blood (not recorded which). This TCR was recovered from a woman between 25 and 40 years old with acute COVID-19. The chain is built from TRBV5-6 and TRBJ1-2, with D possibly matching TRBD1 (5 bases). CDR3 in DNA: TGTGCCAGCAGCTTGAGGGGTGGGTATGGCTACACCTTC. Its protein product is CASSLRGGYGYTF.